This T cell receptor (beta chain) appears in the sequencing data of a study of breast tumors, draining lymph nodes, adjacent tissues (TCRdb year 2016). For the wider study: In breast cancer patients, the study compared the TCR beta repertoires of tumor, adjacent nontumor tissue and axillary lymph nodes. In human breast cancer, the study set out to assess how tumor, surrounding tissue and draining lymph node repertoires relate to one another and whether T cells might be exchanged between them.

What the study reported, not specific to this receptor: A scenario in which most tumor T cells derive from the lymph node and then expand within tumor tissue was judged to be consistent with the data. Tumor T-cell repertoires showed less diversity than lymph node repertoires and more diversity than nontumor tissue repertoires, and tumor T-cell repertoires showed preferential V and J gene usage. The conclusion that tumor T cells originate in lymph nodes was presented as consistent with a hypothesis rather than as directly demonstrated. Tumor and nontumor tissue repertoires were found to be significantly more similar in luminal-like than in basal-like breast cancer.

Data came from an Illumina HiSeq 2000. TCR beta chain libraries were generated through multiplex PCR amplification. The amplified TCR beta chain products were analyzed by high-throughput sequencing. The public reads were run again by TCRdb, first through fastp at Q25 and then through MiXCR, and only productive beta chains were kept. A single entry per CDR3 protein holds the most common genes and DNA from its merged rows. The sample records around 130,000 distinct CDR3 sequences, 21% of which are singletons. Over 2% of the sample belongs to the ten largest clones. Lymph node samples were obtained from the axillary draining lymph nodes of breast cancer patients. CDR1 and CDR2, looked up from the germline V gene, are KGHSH and LQKENI. CDR3 length: 16 amino acids, cysteine to phenylalanine. The retained sequence is limited to the CDR3, 48 bases, with the frame set at the first base. At least ten counts were recorded for this clonotype. Its antigen remains unidentified. One end of the junction varies from germline; a read error may be responsible.

This TCR was recovered from a female donor with breast cancer. Some clones in this sample may be carry-over from other donors' samples. This sequence uses TRBV18 and TRBJ2-1; perhaps TRBD2 is the D gene, with 5 bases matching. The sample consisted of axillary lymph node tissue. CDR3 protein: CASSYLEGSSYNEQFF. The DNA reads as follows: TGCGCCAGCAGCTACCTCGAGGGAAGCTCCTACAATGAGCAGTTCTTC.